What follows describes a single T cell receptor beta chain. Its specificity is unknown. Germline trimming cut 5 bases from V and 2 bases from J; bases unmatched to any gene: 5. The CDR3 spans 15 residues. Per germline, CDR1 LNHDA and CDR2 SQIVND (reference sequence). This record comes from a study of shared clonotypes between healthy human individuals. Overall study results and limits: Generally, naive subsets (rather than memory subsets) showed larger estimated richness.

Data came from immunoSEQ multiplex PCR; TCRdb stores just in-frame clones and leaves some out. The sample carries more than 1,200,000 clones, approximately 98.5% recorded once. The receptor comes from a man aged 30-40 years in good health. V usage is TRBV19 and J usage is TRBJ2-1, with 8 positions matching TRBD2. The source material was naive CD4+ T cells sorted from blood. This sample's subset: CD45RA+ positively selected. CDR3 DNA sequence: TGTGCCAGTAGTGCAAGCGGGAGAACCTACAATGAGCAGTTCTTC. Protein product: CASSASGRTYNEQFF. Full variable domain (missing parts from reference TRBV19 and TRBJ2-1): DGGITQSPKYLFRKEGQNVTLSCEQNLNHDAMYWYRQDPGQGLRLIYYSQIVNDFQKGDIAEGYSVSREKKESFPLTVTSAQKNPTAFYLCASSASGRTYNEQFFGPGTRLTVL.